This T cell receptor (beta chain) was found in a study of T cell repertoires in cytomegalovirus infection. Study overall: Recently identified HLA-C-restricted and well-studied HLA-B-restricted CMV epitopes were used. Both a matching HLA type and CMV infection were indicated by public TCR beta signatures.

This clonotype was seen more than once but under ten times. Its specificity is unknown. Trimming took 1 base from V and 3 from J, leaving 7 bases between them. The CDR3 totals 14 residues. In germline, CDR1 is SGHVS, CDR2 FQNEAQ. Each CDR3 protein gets one entry after TCRdb re-called the reads with MiXCR. The sample comprises around 100,000 distinct CDR3 sequences, over 25% of which are singletons, and less than 45% rests with the top ten. Points from the study as a whole: Adding up the frequency of public TCR beta families identified people who carried CMV plus the relevant HLA. The response measured ex vivo was dominated by TCR beta clonotypes (HLA-C-restricted and CMV-specific).

The TCR sequence derives from a human donor in good health (CMV status not recorded). Some clones in this sample may be carry-over from other donors' samples. This chain uses TRBV7-8 with TRBJ1-5; no reliable D call. The sequences come from CD8+ T cells from cultured PBMCs, collected from culture after CMV antigen stimulation. CDR3 loop: CASSLGGDNQPQHF. DNA for the CDR3: TGTGCCAGCAGCTTAGGAGGAGACAATCAGCCCCAGCATTTT.